Below, 28 T cell receptor beta chains from the same sample are listed, as sequenced in a study of blood T cells in healthy people across ages. Through a sample-barcoded 5' primer and a J-beta primer mix, a second PCR was run for roughly 7 to 11 cycles. TCRdb passed the 5' RACE reads through MiXCR, listing each CDR3 protein once. The data show about 1.8 million distinct CDR3 sequences, around 50% seen once. The source material was blood. Receptors originate from a woman between 35 and 50 years old in good health.

This chain connects TRBV4-3 to TRBJ2-7, with D unresolved. This CDR3 comprises 13 residues. V lost 3 bases and J 5 bases, leaving 11 bases between the germline ends. The germline gives CDR1 LGHNA, CDR2 YSLEER. CDR3 loop: CASSQLWPDEQYF. The CDR3 DNA follows: TGCGCCAGCAGCCAGTTATGGCCGGACGAGCAGTACTTC.

This clonotype was picked up a small number of times. The chain is built from TRBV4-3 and TRBJ1-2; a possible D gene is TRBD1 (6 bases). The V and J ends lost 3 bases and 7 bases respectively, with 12 bases between them. The CDR3 is 13 residues long. Germline V gene sequence: CDR1 LGHNA, CDR2 YSLEER. The CDR3 region is CASSQMDRGGYTF. CDR3 DNA sequence: TGCGCCAGCAGCCAGATGGACAGAGGTGGCTACACCTTC.

This clonotype was observed at least ten times. V and J are TRBV6-5 and TRBJ2-7; 9 bases agree with TRBD1. The CDR3 length is 15 residues. Germline trimming cut 4 bases from V and 5 bases from J; bases unmatched to any gene: 9. CDR1 MNHEY and CDR2 SVGAGI come from the germline V gene. The CDR3 region is CASSLNRGRRDEQYF. The CDR3 nucleotides read TGTGCCAGCAGTTTGAACAGGGGGCGCAGGGACGAGCAGTACTTC.

There are a few counts of this clonotype. The gene calls are TRBV5-1 and TRBJ1-2; TRBD1 matches 9 bases. The germline V gene has CDR1 SGHRS and CDR2 YFSETQ. This CDR3 spans 14 amino acids. V lost 6 bases, J lost 3 bases, and 6 bases stayed unmatched. For the CDR3, the DNA is TGCGCCAGCAAAACAGGGGGCGCTGACTATGGCTACACCTTC. Translated, it gives CASKTGGADYGYTF.

In its sample, this clonotype was seen a few times. The chain has TRBV29-1 and TRBJ2-5; possibly TRBD2 for D (6 bases). From germline, CDR1 is SQVTM and CDR2 ANQGSEA. Trimming pared 3 bases from V and 5 bases from J, leaving 7 bases between. This CDR3 region has 11 residues. The CDR3 is CSVDAGETQYF. The DNA of the CDR3 is TGCAGCGTTGATGCGGGGGAGACCCAGTACTTC.

The chain has TRBV6-6 and TRBJ2-1; D is possibly TRBD2 (6 bases). CDR3 length equals 16 residues. V lost 5 bases to trimming and J lost 4 bases, with 18 bases between them. From germline, CDR1 is MNHNY and CDR2 SVGAGI (reference sequence). CDR3 sequence (DNA): TGTGCCAGCAGTAACGGTGGAGGGGCTCCATACAATGAGCAGTTCTTC. This sequence encodes CASSNGGGAPYNEQFF.

This clonotype turned up a few times. The chain uses TRBV28 and TRBJ2-5; D might be TRBD1 (6 bases). Germline V gene lookup returns CDR1 MDHEN and CDR2 SYDVKM. The V and J ends lost 8 bases and 4 bases respectively, with 17 bases between them. The CDR3 totals 14 residues. CDR3 loop: CASWTQGQGETQYF. For the CDR3, the DNA is TGTGCCAGCTGGACACAGGGCCAGGGAGAGACCCAGTACTTC.

The V and J genes are TRBV20-1 and TRBJ1-2; no definite D call. The germline CDR1 and CDR2 sequences are DFQATT and SNEGSKA (reference sequence). The V end was cut by 3 bases, the J end by 4 bases, with 3 bases between. This CDR3 region has 10 residues. The CDR3 loop is CSARVYGYTF. CDR3 DNA sequence: TGCAGTGCTAGGGTCTATGGCTACACCTTC.

This clonotype was recorded only once. The CDR3 DNA follows: TGCGCCAGCAGCGACGGGACCGCTTTAACGTTGAACAATGAGCAGTACTTC. Translation gives CASSDGTALTLNNEQYF. The rearrangement links TRBV5-1 to TRBJ2-5; D possibly uses TRBD1 or TRBD2 (5 bases each). CDR3 length equals 17 residues. V was cut by 4 bases and J by 11 bases, with 30 bases left in between. CDR1 and CDR2 (germline): SGHRS, YFSETQ. The whole variable domain, remainder taken from reference TRBV5-1 and TRBJ2-5, is KAGVTQTPRYLIKTRGQQVTLSCSPISGHRSVSWYQQTPGQGLQFLFEYFSETQRNKGNFPGRFSGRQFSNSRSEMNVSTLELGDSALYLCASSDGTALTLNNEQYFGPGTRLLVL.

The sample holds a few counts of this clonotype. This chain connects TRBV10-3 to TRBJ1-5; D perhaps matches TRBD1 (6 bases). V was shortened by 2 bases and J by 6 bases, with 17 bases between the two germline ends. Germline CDR1 is ENHRY and CDR2 is SYGVKD. This CDR3 has 16 residues. CDR3 in DNA: TGTGCCATCAGTGAGGTTGTTTGGGGGGCCGGTCAGCCCCAGCATTTT. Its protein product is CAISEVVWGAGQPQHF.

This clonotype showed up just a few times. One end of the junction fails to match germline, which may point to a read error. V gene TRBV7-6 combines with J gene TRBJ2-3; TRBD2 aligns across 11 bases. Germline loops: CDR1 SGHVS, CDR2 FNYEAQ. There are 13 residues in the CDR3. The CDR3 sequence is CASSVAGGSTQYF. As DNA, the CDR3 is TGTGCCAGCAGCGTAGCGGGGGGGTCTACGCAGTATTTT. Full variable domain (remainder filled in from reference TRBV7-6 and TRBJ2-3): GAGVSQSPRYKVTKRGQDVALRCDPISGHVSLYWYRQALGQGPEFLTYFNYEAQQDKSGLPNDRFSAERPEGSISTLTIQRTEQRDSAMYRCASSVAGGSTQYFGPGTRLTVL.

This clonotype occurred a few times. This sequence joins TRBV6-5 and TRBJ2-1, with D possibly matching TRBD2 (5 bases). V shed 5 bases and J shed 3 bases, with 11 bases lying between them. This CDR3 spans 14 amino acids. CDR1 MNHEY and CDR2 SVGAGI come from the germline V gene. The CDR3 loop is CASSGSGVYNEQFF. The CDR3 DNA reads TGTGCCAGCAGTGGGAGTGGGGTCTACAATGAGCAGTTCTTC.

The rearrangement joins TRBV20-1 to TRBJ2-7; possibly TRBD1 or TRBD2 for D (6 bases each). V lost 3 bases to trimming and J lost 0 bases, with 21 bases between them. The CDR3 covers 17 residues. Germline V lookup: CDR1 DFQATT, CDR2 SNEGSKA (reference sequence). The CDR3 nucleotides are TGCAGTGCTAGGGGGGTTTGGAGGGACACCAGCTCCTACGAGCAGTACTTC. It yields the protein CSARGVWRDTSSYEQYF.

Comments on this clonotype: Compared with germline, one end of the junction differs, possibly owing to a read error. V usage is TRBV9 and J usage is TRBJ2-5; the D gene is possibly TRBD2 (7 bases). Germline V gene data show CDR1 as SGDLS and CDR2 as YYNGEE. The CDR3 spans 15 residues. The CDR3 coding sequence is TGTGCCAGCAACGATCGGCGGGGGCCACAAGGGACCCAGTACTTC. It encodes CASNDRRGPQGTQYF.

This clonotype appeared a few times. The chain uses TRBV28 and TRBJ2-7, with 9 bases aligning to TRBD1. V dropped 6 bases and J dropped 1; count of bases not matched to a gene: 7. CDR3 size: 15 residues. Germline V gives CDR1 MDHEN, CDR2 SYDVKM. This CDR3 is CASSRTGEQSYEQYF. The CDR3 DNA reads as TGTGCCAGCAGCAGGACAGGGGAGCAATCCTACGAGCAGTACTTC. Full variable domain (rest looked up from reference TRBV28 and TRBJ2-7): DVKVTQSSRYLVKRTGEKVFLECVQDMDHENMFWYRQDPGLGLRLIYFSYDVKMKEKGDIPEGYSVSREKKERFSLILESASTNQTSMYLCASSRTGEQSYEQYFGPGTRLTVT.

V usage is TRBV24-1 and J usage is TRBJ2-3, with no clear D. Germline lookup yields CDR1 KGHDR and CDR2 SFDVKD. Trimming took off 2 bases at V and 4 bases at J, with 12 bases between the two ends. This CDR3 spans 15 amino acids. As DNA, the CDR3 is TGTGCCACCAGTGATTCCGTTGACTTAGCAGATACGCAGTATTTT. Translated: CATSDSVDLADTQYF.

The J gene is TRBJ1-2, the V gene TRBV28; weak D call: TRBD1 (5 bases). Germline assignment: CDR1 MDHEN and CDR2 SYDVKM. The CDR3 totals 15 residues. Trimming took 5 bases from V and 5 from J, leaving 18 bases between them. Here the CDR3 DNA reads TGTGCCAGCAGTCCCCCGGGACGTACGGATTATGGCTACACCTTC. Translated, it gives CASSPPGRTDYGYTF.

V usage is TRBV6-4 and J usage is TRBJ2-7; 9 positions agree with TRBD1. Germline V gene lookup returns CDR1 MRHNA and CDR2 SNTAGT. This CDR3 has 14 amino acids. Germline trimming cut 7 bases from V and 3 bases from J; bases unmatched to any gene: 7. CDR3 nucleotide sequence: TGTGCCAGCAAATGGACAGGGGCGATCTACGAGCAGTACTTC. Protein product: CASKWTGAIYEQYF.

The chain couples TRBV20-1 to TRBJ2-5; maybe TRBD1 (6 bases). This CDR3 contains 14 residues. Germline V gene data show CDR1 as DFQATT and CDR2 as SNEGSKA (reference sequence). The V end was cut by 6 bases, the J end by 5 bases, with 19 bases between. DNA of the CDR3: TGCAGTGCACCGACAGGCGTCTCCGGTGAGACCCAGTACTTC. It is translated as CSAPTGVSGETQYF.

This chain connects TRBV9 to TRBJ2-5; D is ambiguous. Trimming pared 8 bases from V and 1 base from J, leaving 15 bases between. Germline V lookup: CDR1 SGDLS, CDR2 YYNGEE. The CDR3 is 14 amino acids. The CDR3 here is CASATNTIQETQYF. The CDR3 DNA is TGTGCCAGTGCGACAAACACCATCCAAGAGACCCAGTACTTC.

The chain couples TRBV5-1 to TRBJ2-1; D might be TRBD1 (6 bases). Germline assignment: CDR1 SGHRS and CDR2 YFSETQ. The CDR3 is 17 amino acids. The ends were cut back, 2 bases at V and 3 bases at J, with 18 bases in the middle. CDR3 sequence: CASSLTFSDRFYNEQFF. The CDR3 coding sequence is TGCGCCAGCAGCTTAACTTTCTCGGACAGATTCTACAATGAGCAGTTCTTC.

A few counts support this clonotype. The J gene is TRBJ2-1, the V gene TRBV15; D gene ambiguous. Trimming stripped 0 bases from V and 3 bases from J, with 12 bases between. The CDR3 is 16 amino acids. CDR1 and CDR2 (germline): LNHNV, YYDKDF (reference sequence). DNA of the CDR3: TGTGCCACCAGCAGAGATTTACAGACAAACTACAATGAGCAGTTCTTC. It translates to CATSRDLQTNYNEQFF.

This clonotype has a handful of counts. The CDR3: CASSQDSGTAYNEQFF. The DNA for the CDR3 is TGCGCCAGCAGCCAAGATAGCGGGACCGCCTACAATGAGCAGTTCTTC. The chain recombines TRBV4-3 with TRBJ2-1; 8 positions match TRBD2. CDR3 length: 16 residues. Germline V gene lookup returns CDR1 LGHNA and CDR2 YSLEER. V was pared by 0 bases and J by 2 bases, with 3 bases of the junction left unmatched.

The V gene is TRBV2, the J gene TRBJ1-2; a weak D match, TRBD1 (5 bases). Trimming stripped 3 bases from V and 2 bases from J, with 13 bases between. The germline CDR1 and CDR2 sequences are SNHLY and FYNNEI. This CDR3 is built from 15 residues. The CDR3 loop reads CASSDGAAGNYGYTF. The CDR3 region has the DNA TGTGCCAGCAGTGACGGCGCGGCAGGGAACTATGGCTACACCTTC.

A note on this clonotype: At one of its ends the junction is not consistent with the germline gene, which may arise from a read error. The chain combines TRBV13 with TRBJ2-1, with TRBD2 matching 10 bases. The CDR3 sequence is 18 residues long. Germline CDR1 reads PRHDT; CDR2 reads FYEKMQ (reference sequence). This CDR3 reads CASSPRGSGGASYNAQFF. The CDR3 region has the DNA TGTGCCAGCAGCCCCAGGGGAAGCGGGGGGGCCTCCTACAATGCGCAGTTCTTC.

A few counts support this clonotype. CDR3 sequence: CASSLRSTDNEQFF. CDR3 bases: TGTGCCAGCAGTTTAAGGTCAACCGACAATGAGCAGTTCTTC. The chain links TRBV12-3 or TRBV12-4 to TRBJ2-1, with D unclear. The CDR3 contains 14 residues. V was pared by 2 bases and J by 5 bases, with 10 bases between.

The chain links TRBV28 to TRBJ1-2, with D unclear. V dropped 5 bases and J dropped 0 bases, with 7 bases sitting between them. The CDR3 is 13 amino acids. The V gene's germline CDR1 is MDHEN and CDR2 SYDVKM. The CDR3 nucleotides are TGTGCCAGCAGTCTCTACGCTAACTATGGCTACACCTTC. This sequence encodes CASSLYANYGYTF.

This clonotype occurred a few times. The chain employs TRBV7-2 and TRBJ2-3; TRBD2 is a possible D gene (5 bases). CDR1 SGHTA and CDR2 FQGNSA come from the germline V gene. V shed 1 base and J shed 0 bases, with 11 bases lying between them. This CDR3 has 16 amino acids. The chain's CDR3 is CASSLDRGTSTDTQYF. CDR3 nucleotides: TGTGCCAGCAGCTTAGATCGGGGAACTAGCACAGATACGCAGTATTTT.